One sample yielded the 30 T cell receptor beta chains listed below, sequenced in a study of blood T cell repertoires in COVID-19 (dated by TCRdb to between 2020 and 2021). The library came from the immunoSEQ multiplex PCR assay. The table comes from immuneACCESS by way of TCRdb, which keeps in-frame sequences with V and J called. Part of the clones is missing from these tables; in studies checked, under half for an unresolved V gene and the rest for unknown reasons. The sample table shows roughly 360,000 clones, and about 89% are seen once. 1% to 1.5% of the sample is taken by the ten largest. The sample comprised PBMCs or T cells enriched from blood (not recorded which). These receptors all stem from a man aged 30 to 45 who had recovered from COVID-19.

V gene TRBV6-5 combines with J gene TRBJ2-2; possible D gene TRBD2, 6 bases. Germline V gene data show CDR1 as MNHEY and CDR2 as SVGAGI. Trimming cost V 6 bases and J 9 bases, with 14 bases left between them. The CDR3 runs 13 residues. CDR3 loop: CASSRQEGRELFF. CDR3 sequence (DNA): TGTGCCAGCAGCCGCCAGGAGGGCCGGGAGCTGTTTTTT.

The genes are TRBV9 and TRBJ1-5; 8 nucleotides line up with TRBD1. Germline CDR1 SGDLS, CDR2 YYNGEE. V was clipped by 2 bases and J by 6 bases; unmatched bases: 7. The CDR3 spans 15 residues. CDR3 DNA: TGTGCCAGCAGCGTCGGGGACAGGACGTCTCAGCCCCAGCATTTT. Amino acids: CASSVGDRTSQPQHF. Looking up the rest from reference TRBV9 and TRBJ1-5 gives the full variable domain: DSGVTQTPKHLITATGQRVTLRCSPRSGDLSVYWYQQSLDQGLQFLIQYYNGEERAKGNILERFSAQQFPDLHSELNLSSLELGDSALYFCASSVGDRTSQPQHFGDGTRLSIL.

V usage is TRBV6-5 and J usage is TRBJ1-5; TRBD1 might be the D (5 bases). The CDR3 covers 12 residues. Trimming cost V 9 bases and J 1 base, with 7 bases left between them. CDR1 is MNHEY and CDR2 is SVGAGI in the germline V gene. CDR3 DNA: TGTGCCAGTAGGACAAGCAATCAGCCCCAGCATTTT. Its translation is CASRTSNQPQHF.

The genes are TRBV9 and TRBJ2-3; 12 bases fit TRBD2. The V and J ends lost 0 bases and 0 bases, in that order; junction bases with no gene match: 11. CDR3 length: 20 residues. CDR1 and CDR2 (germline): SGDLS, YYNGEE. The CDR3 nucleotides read TGTGCCAGCAGCGTAGACCCCTGGACTAGCGGGGAAACTAGCACAGATACGCAGTATTTT. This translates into CASSVDPWTSGETSTDTQYF.

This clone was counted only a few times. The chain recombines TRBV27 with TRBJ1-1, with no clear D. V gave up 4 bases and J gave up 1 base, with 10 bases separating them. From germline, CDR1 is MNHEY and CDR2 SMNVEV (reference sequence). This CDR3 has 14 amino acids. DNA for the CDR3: TGTGCCAGCAGTTCCCTCTATAAGAACACTGAAGCTTTCTTT. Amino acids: CASSSLYKNTEAFF.

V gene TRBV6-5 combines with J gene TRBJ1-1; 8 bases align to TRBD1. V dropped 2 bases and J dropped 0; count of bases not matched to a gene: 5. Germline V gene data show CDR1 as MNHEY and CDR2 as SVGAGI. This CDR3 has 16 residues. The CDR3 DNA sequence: TGTGCCAGCAGTTACGCCGGGACAGGAATGAACACTGAAGCTTTCTTT. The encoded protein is CASSYAGTGMNTEAFF.

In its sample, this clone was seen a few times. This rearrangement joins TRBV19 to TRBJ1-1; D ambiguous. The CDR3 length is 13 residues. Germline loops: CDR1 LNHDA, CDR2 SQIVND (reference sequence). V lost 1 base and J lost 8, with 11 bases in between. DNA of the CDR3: TGTGCCAGTAGTATAGGTCCAGGCAGCGAAGCTTTCTTT. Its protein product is CASSIGPGSEAFF.

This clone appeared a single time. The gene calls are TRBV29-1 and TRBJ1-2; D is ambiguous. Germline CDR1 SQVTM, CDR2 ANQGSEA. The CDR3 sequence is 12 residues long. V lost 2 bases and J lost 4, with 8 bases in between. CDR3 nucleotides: TGCAGCGTTGAAAGACTGCGCTATGGCTACACCTTC. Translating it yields CSVERLRYGYTF. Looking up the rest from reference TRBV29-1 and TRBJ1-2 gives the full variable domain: SAVISQKPSRDICQRGTSLTIQCQVDSQVTMMFWYRQQPGQSLTLIATANQGSEATYESGFVIDKFPISRPNLTFSTLTVSNMSPEDSSIYLCSVERLRYGYTFGSGTRLTVV.

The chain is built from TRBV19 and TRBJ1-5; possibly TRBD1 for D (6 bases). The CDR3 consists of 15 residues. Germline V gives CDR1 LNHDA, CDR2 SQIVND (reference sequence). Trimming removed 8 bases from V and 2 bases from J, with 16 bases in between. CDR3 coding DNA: TGTGCCAGTCACCGGGACATTGTGGGCAATCAGCCCCAGCATTTT. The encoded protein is CASHRDIVGNQPQHF.

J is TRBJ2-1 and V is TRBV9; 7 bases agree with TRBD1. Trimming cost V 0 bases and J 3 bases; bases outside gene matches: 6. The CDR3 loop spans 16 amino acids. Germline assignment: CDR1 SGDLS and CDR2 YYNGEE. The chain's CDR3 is CASSVEGGADYNEQFF. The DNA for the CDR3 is TGTGCCAGCAGCGTAGAAGGGGGCGCTGACTACAATGAGCAGTTCTTC.

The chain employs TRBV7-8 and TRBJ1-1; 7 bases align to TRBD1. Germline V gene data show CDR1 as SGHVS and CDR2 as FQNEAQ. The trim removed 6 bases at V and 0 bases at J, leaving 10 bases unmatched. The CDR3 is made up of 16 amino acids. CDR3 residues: CASSIQGPGMNTEAFF. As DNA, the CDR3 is TGTGCCAGCAGTATACAGGGGCCCGGGATGAACACTGAAGCTTTCTTT.

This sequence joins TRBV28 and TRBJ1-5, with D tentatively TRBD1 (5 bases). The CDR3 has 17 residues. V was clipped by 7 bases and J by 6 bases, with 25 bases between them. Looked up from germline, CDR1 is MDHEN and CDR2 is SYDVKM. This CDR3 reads CASTLMGLDPGAQPQHF. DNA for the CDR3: TGTGCCAGCACCCTGATGGGTCTAGATCCTGGGGCTCAGCCCCAGCATTTT.

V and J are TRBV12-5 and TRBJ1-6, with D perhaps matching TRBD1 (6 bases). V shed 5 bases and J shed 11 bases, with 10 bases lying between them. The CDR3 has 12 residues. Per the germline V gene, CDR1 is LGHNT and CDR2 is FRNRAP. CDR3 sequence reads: CASGPQGPPLHF. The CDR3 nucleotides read TGTGCTAGTGGTCCGCAGGGGCCACCCCTCCACTTT.

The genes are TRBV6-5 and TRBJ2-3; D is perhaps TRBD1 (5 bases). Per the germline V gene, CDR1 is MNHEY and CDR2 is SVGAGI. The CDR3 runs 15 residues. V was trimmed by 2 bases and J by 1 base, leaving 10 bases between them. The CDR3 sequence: CASSYAGSGTDTQYF. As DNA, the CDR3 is TGTGCCAGCAGTTACGCAGGGTCAGGCACAGATACGCAGTATTTT.

The CDR3 sequence is CASSLQQGAQEQYF. For the CDR3, the DNA is TGTGCCAGCAGCTTACAACAGGGGGCTCAGGAGCAGTACTTC. This chain connects TRBV13 to TRBJ2-7; 9 bases are a match to TRBD1. The CDR3 covers 14 residues. CDR1 is PRHDT and CDR2 is FYEKMQ in the germline V gene (reference sequence). V trimming: 2 bases; J trimming: 7 bases; junction bases outside the gene matches: 6.

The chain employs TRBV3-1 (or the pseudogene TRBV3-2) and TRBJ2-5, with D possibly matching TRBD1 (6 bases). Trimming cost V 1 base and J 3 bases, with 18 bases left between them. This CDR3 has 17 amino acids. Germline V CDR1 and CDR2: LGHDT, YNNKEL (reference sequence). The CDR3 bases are TGTGCCAGCAGCCAAGGGTTTAGGGGGATCGTTGAAGAGACCCAGTACTTC. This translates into CASSQGFRGIVEETQYF.

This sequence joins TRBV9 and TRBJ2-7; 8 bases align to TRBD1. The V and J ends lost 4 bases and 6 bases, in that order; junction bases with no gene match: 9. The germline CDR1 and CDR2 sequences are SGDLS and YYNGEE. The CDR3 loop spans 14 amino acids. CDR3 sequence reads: CASSRTGTEGEQYF. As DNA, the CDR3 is TGTGCCAGCAGCAGGACAGGGACAGAGGGCGAGCAGTACTTC. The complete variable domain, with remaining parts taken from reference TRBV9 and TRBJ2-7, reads DSGVTQTPKHLITATGQRVTLRCSPRSGDLSVYWYQQSLDQGLQFLIQYYNGEERAKGNILERFSAQQFPDLHSELNLSSLELGDSALYFCASSRTGTEGEQYFGPGTRLTVT.

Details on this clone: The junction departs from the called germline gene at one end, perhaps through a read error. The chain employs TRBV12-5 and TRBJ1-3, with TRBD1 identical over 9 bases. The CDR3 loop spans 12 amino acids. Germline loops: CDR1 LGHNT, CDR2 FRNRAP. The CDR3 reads CASGGQGITIYF. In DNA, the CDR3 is TGTGCTAGTGGGGGACAGGGAATCACCATATATTTT.

This chain's CDR3 is CASSLFHRQGANQPQHF. As DNA, the CDR3 is TGTGCCAGCAGTTTATTTCACCGACAGGGCGCCAATCAGCCCCAGCATTTT. The gene calls are TRBV27 and TRBJ1-5, with TRBD1 matching over 7 bases. V lost 1 base to trimming and J lost 3 bases; unmatched junction nucleotides: 9. The CDR3 totals 17 residues. Looked up from germline, CDR1 is MNHEY and CDR2 is SMNVEV (reference sequence).

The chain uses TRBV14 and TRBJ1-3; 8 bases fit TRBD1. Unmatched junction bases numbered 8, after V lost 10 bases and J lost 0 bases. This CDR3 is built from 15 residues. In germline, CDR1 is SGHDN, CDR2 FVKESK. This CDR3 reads CATQGQAYSGNTIYF. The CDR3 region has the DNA TGTGCCACCCAGGGACAGGCCTACTCTGGAAACACCATATATTTT.

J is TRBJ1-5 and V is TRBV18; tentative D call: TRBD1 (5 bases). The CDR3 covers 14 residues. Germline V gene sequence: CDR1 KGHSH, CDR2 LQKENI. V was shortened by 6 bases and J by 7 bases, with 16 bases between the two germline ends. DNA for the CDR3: TGTGCCAGCTCCCCGTCAGGGATCAGCCAGCCCCAGCATTTT. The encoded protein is CASSPSGISQPQHF. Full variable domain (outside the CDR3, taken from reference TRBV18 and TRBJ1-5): NAGVMQNPRHLVRRRGQEARLRCSPMKGHSHVYWYRQLPEEGLKFMVYLQKENIIDESGMPKERFSAEFPKEGPSILRIQQVVRGDSAAYFCASSPSGISQPQHFGDGTRLSIL.

The CDR3 bases are TGTGCCAGCAGCCCCAACGAGGGGGTAAGACAGCCCCAGCATTTT. Protein sequence: CASSPNEGVRQPQHF. J is TRBJ1-5 and V is TRBV7-6, with a possible D match to TRBD1 (6 bases). Trimming took off 5 bases at V and 7 bases at J, with 18 bases between the two ends. Germline loops: CDR1 SGHVS, CDR2 FNYEAQ. This CDR3 has 15 amino acids.

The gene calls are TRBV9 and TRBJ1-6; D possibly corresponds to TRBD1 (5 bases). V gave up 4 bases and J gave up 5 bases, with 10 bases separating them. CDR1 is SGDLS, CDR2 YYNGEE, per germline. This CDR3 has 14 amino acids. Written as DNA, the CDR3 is TGTGCCAGCAGCCTGTCCAGGGATAATTCACCCCTCCACTTT. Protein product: CASSLSRDNSPLHF.

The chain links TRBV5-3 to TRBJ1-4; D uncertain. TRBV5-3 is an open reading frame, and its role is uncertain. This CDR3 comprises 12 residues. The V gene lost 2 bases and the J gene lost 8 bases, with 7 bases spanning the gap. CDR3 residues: CARSFRFEKLFF. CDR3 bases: TGTGCCAGAAGCTTCCGTTTCGAAAAACTGTTTTTT.

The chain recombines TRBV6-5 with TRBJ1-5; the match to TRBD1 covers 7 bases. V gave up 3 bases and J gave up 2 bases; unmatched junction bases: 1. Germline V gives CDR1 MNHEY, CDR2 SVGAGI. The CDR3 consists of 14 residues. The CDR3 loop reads CASSYTGGNQPQHF. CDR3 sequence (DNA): TGTGCCAGCAGTTATACAGGGGGCAATCAGCCCCAGCATTTT.

CDR3 nucleotides: TGTGCCAGCAGCTTGGCCCACGGAGGGACAGATGGCTACACCTTC. Translating it yields CASSLAHGGTDGYTF. The V call is TRBV5-4, the J call TRBJ1-2; the match to TRBD1 covers 7 bases. V gave up 0 bases and J gave up 6 bases; unmatched junction bases: 8. The CDR3 contains 15 residues. Germline CDR1 and CDR2: SGHNT and YYREEE (reference sequence).

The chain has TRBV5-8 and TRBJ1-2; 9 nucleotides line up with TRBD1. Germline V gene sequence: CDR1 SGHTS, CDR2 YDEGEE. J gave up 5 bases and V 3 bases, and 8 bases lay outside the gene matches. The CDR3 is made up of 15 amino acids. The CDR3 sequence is CASSSATGGLYGYTF. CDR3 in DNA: TGTGCCAGCAGCTCAGCTACAGGGGGCTTATATGGCTACACCTTC.

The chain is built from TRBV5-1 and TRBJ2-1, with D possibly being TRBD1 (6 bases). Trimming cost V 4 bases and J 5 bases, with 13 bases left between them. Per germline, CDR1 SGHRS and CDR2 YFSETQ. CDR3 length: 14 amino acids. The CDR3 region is CASSGGQSHNEQFF. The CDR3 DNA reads TGCGCCAGCAGCGGTGGACAGTCCCACAATGAGCAGTTCTTC.

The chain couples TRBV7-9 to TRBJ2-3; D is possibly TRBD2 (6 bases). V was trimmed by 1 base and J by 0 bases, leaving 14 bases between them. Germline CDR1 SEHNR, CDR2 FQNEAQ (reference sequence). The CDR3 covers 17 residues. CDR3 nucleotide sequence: TGTGCCAGCAGCTTAGAAGCTGGCGGGGTTAGCACAGATACGCAGTATTTT. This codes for CASSLEAGGVSTDTQYF.

The CDR3 reads CSDLPLGGGGRDTQYF. CDR3 coding DNA: TGCAGCGACCTCCCTTTGGGGGGCGGGGGTAGAGATACGCAGTATTTT. V is TRBV29-1 and J is TRBJ2-3, with a tentative D call TRBD2 (7 bases). Trimming stripped 7 bases from V and 5 bases from J, with 25 bases between. This CDR3 is built from 16 residues. Looked up from germline, CDR1 is SQVTM and CDR2 is ANQGSEA.